This T cell receptor (beta chain) appears in the sequencing data of a study of response to subunit inactivated influenza vaccine. Germline assignment: CDR1 ENHRY and CDR2 SYGVKD. The CDR3 covers 14 residues. The ends lost 7 bases at V and 1 base at J; junction bases unmatched: 2. TCRdb reprocessed the RT-PCR reads via MiXCR and lists one record per CDR3 protein. Of under 850,000 distinct CDR3 sequences in the sample, around a sixth were seen once. The sequence derives from a man in his forties or fifties who received an inactivated influenza vaccine. This chain uses TRBV10-3 with TRBJ2-1, with 9 bases aligning to TRBD1. Sequences were derived from PBMCs from blood, sampled about 5 days after vaccination. DNA for the CDR3: TGTGCCATCATCGGGACAGGGTCCTACAATGAGCAGTTCTTC. Its protein product is CAIIGTGSYNEQFF.